This T cell receptor (beta chain) is from a study of T cells in Graves' hyperthyroidism and ophthalmopathy. Germline assignment: CDR1 DFQATT and CDR2 SNEGSKA (reference sequence). CDR3 length: 18 residues. About this clonotype: The junction departs from the called germline gene at one end, perhaps through a read error.

Researchers amplified the TCR beta CDR3 regions from RNA transcripts. First-round RT-PCR targeting the TCR CDR3 was performed with the HTBI primer set. Each CDR3 protein gets one entry after TCRdb re-called the multiplex PCR reads with MiXCR. Of fewer than 110,000 distinct CDR3 sequences in the sample, about 15% were seen once. Uncontrolled infection, other autoimmune disease, pregnancy or lactation barred patients from enrollment. The V and J genes are TRBV20-1 and TRBJ2-2, with TRBD1 matching 7 bases. This TCR came from a woman aged 45-65 years with Graves' hyperthyroidism. The sequencing input was blood. CDR3 sequence (DNA): TGCAGTGCTAGGGATCGGAATAGGGGACAGTGGAACACCGGGGAGCTGTCTTTT. It specifies CSARDRNRGQWNTGELSF.